The clone carrying this TCR beta chain showed up just a few times. Antigen unknown. Constant-segment primers and 5'RACE yielded cDNA libraries for TCR alpha and TCR beta, each carrying sample barcodes and UMIs. TCRdb reprocessed the 5' RACE reads via MiXCR and lists one record per CDR3 protein. The sample carries 250,000 to 350,000 distinct CDR3 sequences, around 15% recorded once. The data were taken from a study of T-cell memory formation after mild COVID-19. Study-wide results and limits: Later expanders leaned toward CD4+, whereas clones contracting from day 15 to 85 were balanced CD4/CD8.

This CDR3 has 12 residues. Germline CDR1 MNHEY, CDR2 SVGAGI. The V end was cut by 8 bases, the J end by 4 bases, with 11 bases between. This sequence originates from a young man who had mild COVID-19 (a few samples of this study predate the infection). Cell type and time point are not known. The sequenced material came from PBMCs or a T cell subset sorted from them (not recorded which). The chain carries TRBV6-5 and TRBJ2-5; D may match TRBD1 or TRBD2 (5 bases each). Here the CDR3 reads CASGFGGETQYF. CDR3 DNA: TGTGCCAGCGGGTTTGGGGGAGAGACCCAGTACTTC.